The rows below give T cell receptor beta chains drawn from one sample of a study of shared clonotypes between healthy human individuals. The repertoire was sequenced with immunoSEQ multiplex PCR; TCRdb's copy has only in-frame clones and lacks some. The repertoire has roughly 1,500,000 clones, approximately 98% of them found once; the top ten carry roughly 0.4%. The specimen was naive CD4+ T cells sorted from blood. The receptors derive from a man aged 25-40 years in good health. CDR3s leave out the opening cysteine and the closing phenylalanine or tryptophan.

V gene: TRBV11-2
CDR3 protein: ASSPRTVYNEQF

V gene: TRBV5-5
CDR3 protein: ASSLVPNEKLF

V gene: TRBV2
CDR3 protein: ASSGDSTEAF

V gene: TRBV9
CDR3 protein: ASSPGLAGGRSLGEQY

V gene: TRBV10-1
CDR3 protein: ASSHPSGILDTQY

V gene: TRBV9
CDR3 protein: ASSPHETGAYGYT

V gene: TRBV19
CDR3 protein: ASSIGQGGNNEQF

V gene: TRBV7-6
CDR3 protein: ASSTKRQSSGNTIY

V gene: TRBV18
CDR3 protein: ASSPLLRSTSRMGDGEKLF

V gene: TRBV7-9
CDR3 protein: ASSLGQREGRGEQY

V gene: TRBV5-1
CDR3 protein: ASSLDSGLGSKTQY

V gene: TRBV27
CDR3 protein: ASSNIGDEQY

V gene: TRBV6-5
CDR3 protein: ASSSPGQGGTQY

V gene: TRBV14
CDR3 protein: ASSLHPTWAPTDEQF

V gene: TRBV7-2
CDR3 protein: ASSLDPVPLTYEQY

V gene: TRBV10-1
CDR3 protein: ASSRDTVYNEQF

V gene: TRBV5-1
CDR3 protein: ASSKSGSHTGELF

V gene: TRBV6-5
CDR3 protein: ASSYYREAEAF

V gene: TRBV18
CDR3 protein: ASSPPGTDNEKLF

V gene: TRBV5-1
CDR3 protein: ATREAIEDTQY

V gene: TRBV2
CDR3 protein: ASSNFQGGLSYEQY

V gene: TRBV6-1
CDR3 protein: ASSEMWSTEAF

V gene: TRBV11-2
CDR3 protein: ASRRQGRDEQY

V gene: TRBV5-3
CDR3 protein: ARSLANHTDTQY

V gene: TRBV28
CDR3 protein: ASSSPSEGYT

V gene: TRBV25-1
CDR3 protein: ASSHTDTQY

V gene: TRBV27
CDR3 protein: ASSSPPYNEQF

V gene: TRBV5-4
CDR3 protein: ASSLQGPGETQY

V gene: TRBV10-3
CDR3 protein: AISESKGIGSNEKLF

V gene: TRBV6-6
CDR3 protein: ASRQNRGGAYEQY

V gene: TRBV28
CDR3 protein: ASTRQGLSGNTIY

V gene: TRBV9
CDR3 protein: ASSEASGNTIY

V gene: TRBV9
CDR3 protein: ASSVSPGGETQY

V gene: TRBV6-6
CDR3 protein: ASSYPPGPLHQEQF

V gene: TRBV21-1
CDR3 protein: ASSKGQGERDSETQY

V gene: TRBV6-1
CDR3 protein: ASSETSGISYNEQF

V gene: TRBV7-2
CDR3 protein: ASSLSNRVLGYT

V gene: TRBV6-6
CDR3 protein: ASSYSPRDTQY

V gene: TRBV29-1
CDR3 protein: SVWTGIEAF

V gene: TRBV9
CDR3 protein: ASSVAPDSRYGYT

V gene: TRBV18
CDR3 protein: ASSRTGVAGPQTYEQY

V gene: TRBV18
CDR3 protein: ASSSRALHQPQH

V gene: TRBV9
CDR3 protein: ASSVGDRINYGYT

V gene: TRBV5-1
CDR3 protein: ASSFRGLLQNTEAF

V gene: TRBV19
CDR3 protein: ASSIKRGGTEAF

V gene: TRBV18
CDR3 protein: ASSPTGTNEKLF

V gene: TRBV18
CDR3 protein: ASSPVLVSHNQPQH

V gene: TRBV28
CDR3 protein: ASEGLNQPQH

V gene: TRBV5-4
CDR3 protein: ASSLAGTSSYEQY

V gene: TRBV11-2
CDR3 protein: ASSFPIAPYEQY